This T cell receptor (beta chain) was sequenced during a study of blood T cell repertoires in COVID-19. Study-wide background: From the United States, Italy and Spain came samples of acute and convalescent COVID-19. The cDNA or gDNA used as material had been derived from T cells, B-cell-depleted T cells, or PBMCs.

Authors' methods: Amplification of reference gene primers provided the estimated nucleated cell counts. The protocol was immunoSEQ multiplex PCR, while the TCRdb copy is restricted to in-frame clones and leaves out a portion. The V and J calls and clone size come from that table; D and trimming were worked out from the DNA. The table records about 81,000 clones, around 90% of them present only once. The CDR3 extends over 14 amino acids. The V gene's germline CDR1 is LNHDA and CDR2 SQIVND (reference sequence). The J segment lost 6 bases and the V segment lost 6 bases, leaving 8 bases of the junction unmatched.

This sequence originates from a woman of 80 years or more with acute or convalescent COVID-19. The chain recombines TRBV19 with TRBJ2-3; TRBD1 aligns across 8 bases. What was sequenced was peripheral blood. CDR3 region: CASRAWTGLDTQYF. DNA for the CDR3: TGTGCCAGTAGGGCCTGGACAGGGTTGGATACGCAGTATTTT.